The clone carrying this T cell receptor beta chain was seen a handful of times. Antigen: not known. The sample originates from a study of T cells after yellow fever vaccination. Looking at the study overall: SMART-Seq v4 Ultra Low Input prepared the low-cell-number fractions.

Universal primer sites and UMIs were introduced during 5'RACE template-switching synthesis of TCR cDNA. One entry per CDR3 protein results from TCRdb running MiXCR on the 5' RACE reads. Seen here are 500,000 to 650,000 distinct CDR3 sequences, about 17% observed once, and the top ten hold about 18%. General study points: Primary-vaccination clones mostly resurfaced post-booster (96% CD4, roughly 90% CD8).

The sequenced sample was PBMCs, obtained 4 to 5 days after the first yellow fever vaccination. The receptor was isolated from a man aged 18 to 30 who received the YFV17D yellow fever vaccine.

The CDR3 loop reads CASSLIPDREGTGELFF. In DNA, the CDR3 is TGTGCCAGCAGCTTAATTCCCGACAGGGAGGGCACCGGGGAGCTGTTTTTT. This chain joins TRBV7-3 and TRBJ2-2, with D perhaps given as TRBD1 or TRBD2 (7 bases each). The CDR3 is 17 amino acids. Germline-derived CDR1 and CDR2 are SGHTA and FQGTGA. Trimming stripped 1 base from V and 4 bases from J, with 16 bases between. Full variable domain (remainder filled in from reference TRBV7-3 and TRBJ2-2): GAGVSQTPSNKVTEKGKYVELRCDPISGHTALYWYRQSLGQGPEFLIYFQGTGAADDSGLPNDRFFAVRPEGSVSTLKIQRTERGDSAVYLCASSLIPDREGTGELFFGEGSRLTVL.